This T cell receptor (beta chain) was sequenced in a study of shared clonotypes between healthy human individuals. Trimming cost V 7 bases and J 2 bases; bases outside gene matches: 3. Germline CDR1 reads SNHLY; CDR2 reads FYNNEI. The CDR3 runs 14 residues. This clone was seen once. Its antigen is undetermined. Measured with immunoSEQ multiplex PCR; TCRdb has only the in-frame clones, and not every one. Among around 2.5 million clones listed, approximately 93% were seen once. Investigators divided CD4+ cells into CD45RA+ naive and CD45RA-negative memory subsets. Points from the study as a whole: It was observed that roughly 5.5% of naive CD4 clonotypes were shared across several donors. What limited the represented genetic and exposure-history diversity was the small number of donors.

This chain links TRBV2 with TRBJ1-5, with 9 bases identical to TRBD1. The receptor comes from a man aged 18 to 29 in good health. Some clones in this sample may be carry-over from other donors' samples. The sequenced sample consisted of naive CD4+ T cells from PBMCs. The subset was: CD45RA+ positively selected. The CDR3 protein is CASTWTGGNQPQHF. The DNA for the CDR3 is TGTGCCAGCACTTGGACAGGGGGCAATCAGCCCCAGCATTTT.